A selection of T cell receptor beta chains follows, all from one sample in a study of T cells in Graves' hyperthyroidism and ophthalmopathy. TCRdb reprocessed the multiplex PCR reads via MiXCR and lists one record per CDR3 protein. The profile shows about half a million distinct CDR3 sequences, roughly 16% of them singletons. The sample consisted of blood. These TCRs come from a woman in her twenties or thirties with Graves' ophthalmopathy. Each CDR3 is given with its conserved first and last residue. A D gene is named only where the DNA matches it firmly. Clone size, where shown, is once, few, many, or a class for clones that have expanded.

>TRBJ1-1|14|few|-|TRBV13
TGTGCCAGCAGCGCCGCGCGACTCGAGACTGAAGCTTTCTTT
CASSAARLETEAFF
>TRBJ1-6|15|few|TRBD1|TRBV6-5
TGTGCCAGCAGTTACTCGGGGGACAGGAATTCACCCCTCCACTTT
CASSYSGDRNSPLHF
>TRBJ2-7|12|many|-|TRBV28
TGTGCCAGCGGGACTGCGTACTCCGAACAGTACTTC
CASGTAYSEQYF
>TRBJ2-7|17|-|TRBD1|TRBV5-5
TGTGCCAGCGTCTTGGGACAGGGGGGAGCAAAGAACTACGAGCAGTACTTC
CASVLGQGGAKNYEQYF
>TRBJ1-6|14|-|-|TRBV6-2/TRBV6-3
TGTGCCAGCAGTTTGCAGGGGAGTAATTCACCCCTCCACTTT
CASSLQGSNSPLHF
>TRBJ2-1|20|few|TRBD2|TRBV7-2
TGTGCCAGCAGCTTAACGGCAACGGAGTCGCGACTAGCGGGAGAGGTTACAACGTTCTTC
CASSLTATESRLAGEVTTFF
>TRBJ1-1|16|-|-|TRBV11-3
TGTGCCAGCAGCCATGGGGCAGCGAAAGGGAACACTGAAGCTTTCTTT
CASSHGAAKGNTEAFF
>TRBJ2-1|13|many|-|TRBV7-3
TGTGCCTGCCAGGGGTACGGGGACAATGAGCAGTTCTTC
CACQGYGDNEQFF
>TRBJ2-5|14|many|-|TRBV7-2
TGTGCCAGCAGCTTAGATGAGGTTCTCGGGACCCAGTACTTC
CASSLDEVLGTQYF
>TRBJ2-1|14|few|TRBD2|TRBV19
TGTGCCACTAAAGCGGGGTTCGGGTACAATGAGCAGTTCTTC
CATKAGFGYNEQFF
>TRBJ1-5|14|once|-|TRBV12-3/TRBV12-4
TGTGCCAGCAGTTTAGTGCCGAGCAGTCAGCCCCAGCATTTT
CASSLVPSSQPQHF
>TRBJ2-3|18|-|TRBD1|TRBV15
TGTGCCACCAGCGCTCCGTTTGAACAGGGGCCTAGCACAGATACGCAGTATTTT
CATSAPFEQGPSTDTQYF
>TRBJ1-1|17|many|TRBD1|TRBV6-1
TGTGCCAGCATTCGACCGGGACAGGGGGCACGGAGCACTGAAGCTTTCTTT
CASIRPGQGARSTEAFF
>TRBJ2-1|14|many|-|TRBV18
TGTGCCAGCGCTTTAGGAGTAGCGTCCAATGAGCAGTTCTTC
CASALGVASNEQFF
>TRBJ2-7|15|many|TRBD2|TRBV3-1
TGTGCCAGCAGCGCGGGACTAGCGGTCTCCTACGAGCAGTACTTC
CASSAGLAVSYEQYF
>TRBJ1-4|17|-|-|TRBV9
TGTGCCAGCAGCGTAGGCGGACAGCATGCAACTAATGAAAAACTGTTTTTT
CASSVGGQHATNEKLFF
>TRBJ1-5|18|few|TRBD1|TRBV6-2/TRBV6-3
TGTGCCAGCAGCCAAGGGGGTGACAGGGGCGATGGCAATCAGCCCCAGCATTTT
CASSQGGDRGDGNQPQHF
>TRBJ1-4|16|many|-|TRBV12-3/TRBV12-4
TGTGCCAGCAGTCCCGGATGGGCAGGCGTCCAAGAAAAACTGTTTTTT
CASSPGWAGVQEKLFF
>TRBJ1-5|13|many|-|TRBV7-2
TGTGCCAGCAGCTCAGAGAGGGTCACGCCCCAGCATTTT
CASSSERVTPQHF
>TRBJ2-3|15|few|-|TRBV6-1
TGTGCCACTACCTTGGACGGATCTAGCACAGATACGCAGTATTTT
CATTLDGSSTDTQYF
>TRBJ2-7|14|many|-|TRBV2
TGTGCCAGCAGGAACTTACAGGGCTCCTACGAGCAGTACTTC
CASRNLQGSYEQYF
>TRBJ2-5|15|many|TRBD1|TRBV24-1
TGTGCCACGCACGGGGTCAGGGGGCGAAATCTTCCCCAGTACTTC
CATHGVRGRNLPQYF
>TRBJ1-1|16|-|-|TRBV4-3
TGCGCCAGCAGCCAAGAAAAATCCCCACGGGGGAAGGAAGCTTTCTTT
CASSQEKSPRGKEAFF
>TRBJ2-3|20|few|TRBD2|TRBV5-1
TGCGCCAGCAGCTTCCGGACTAGCGGGACGGACCTGGCTAGCACAGATACGCAGTATTTT
CASSFRTSGTDLASTDTQYF
>TRBJ2-7|15|-|-|TRBV28
TGTGCCAGCAGTTTATCGGGGGGCGCCTTTTACGAGCAGTACTTC
CASSLSGGAFYEQYF
>TRBJ1-5|13|few|-|TRBV12-3/TRBV12-4
TGTGCCAGCAGCTCGACAGAGCGGCTGCCCCAGCATTTT
CASSSTERLPQHF
>TRBJ2-3|14|many|TRBD2|TRBV5-1
TGCGCCAGCAGCTTTTCTAGCGGGACAGATACGCAGTATTTT
CASSFSSGTDTQYF
>TRBJ2-5|15|-|-|TRBV5-6
TGTGCCAGCAGTTGGGACCGACTTACCCAAGAGACCCAGTACTTC
CASSWDRLTQETQYF
>TRBJ2-5|16|-|-|TRBV11-2
TGTGCCAGCAGCTTAGCCCCGTCCTCGTACCAAGAGACCCAGTACTTC
CASSLAPSSYQETQYF
>TRBJ2-1|16|many|TRBD2|TRBV19
TGTGCCAGTAGTATGCTAGCGGGCGGCTCCTACAATGAGCAGTTCTTC
CASSMLAGGSYNEQFF
>TRBJ1-5|14|many|-|TRBV24-1
TGTGCCACCAGCCAGACAGGAGATAATCAGCCCCAGCATTTT
CATSQTGDNQPQHF